The present T cell receptor (beta chain) was sequenced within a study of blood T cell repertoires in COVID-19. Study context: PBMCs, B-cell-depleted T cells, or T cells provided the cDNA or gDNA that made up the material.

How the authors handled the data: Researchers report that nucleated cell counts were estimated from reference gene primer amplification. The data were produced by immunoSEQ multiplex PCR, yet TCRdb's version contains in-frame clones alone and is incomplete. The V and J calls and clone size were taken over from that table, and D and trimming were inferred from the DNA. Of 150,000 or so clones listed, roughly 90% are singletons. Germline V CDR1 and CDR2: SGHTA, FQGNSA. Deletions cut 1 base from V and 2 bases from J, with 8 bases between. This CDR3 is 15 amino acids long. The sequenced sample was peripheral blood. The TCR originated in a man aged 55 to 70 with active or convalescent COVID-19. The chain links TRBV7-2 to TRBJ2-2, with a weak D call TRBD2 (6 bases). This CDR3 is CASSLVGTNTGELFF. The DNA for the CDR3 is TGTGCCAGCAGCTTAGTGGGGACTAACACCGGGGAGCTGTTTTTT. Supplemented by reference TRBV7-2 and TRBJ2-2, the full variable domain reads GAGVSQSPSNKVTEKGKDVELRCDPISGHTALYWYRQSLGQGLEFLIYFQGNSAPDKSGLPSDRFSAERTGGSVSTLTIQRTQQEDSAVYLCASSLVGTNTGELFFGEGSRLTVL.